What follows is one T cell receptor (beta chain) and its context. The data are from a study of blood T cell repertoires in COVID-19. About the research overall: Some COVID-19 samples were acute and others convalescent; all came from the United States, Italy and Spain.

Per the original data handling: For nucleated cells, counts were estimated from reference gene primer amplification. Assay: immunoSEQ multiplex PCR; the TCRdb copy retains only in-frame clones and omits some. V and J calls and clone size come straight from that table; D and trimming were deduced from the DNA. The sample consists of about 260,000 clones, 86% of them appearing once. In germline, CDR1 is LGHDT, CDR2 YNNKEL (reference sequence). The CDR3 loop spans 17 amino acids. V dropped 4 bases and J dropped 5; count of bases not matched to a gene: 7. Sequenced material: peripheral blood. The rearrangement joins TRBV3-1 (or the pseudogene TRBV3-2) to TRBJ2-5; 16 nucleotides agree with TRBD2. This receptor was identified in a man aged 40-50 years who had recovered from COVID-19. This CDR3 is CASSPGTSGGAGETQYF. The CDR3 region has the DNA TGTGCCAGCAGCCCTGGGACTAGCGGGGGGGCGGGTGAGACCCAGTACTTC.